Listed here are 21 T cell receptor beta chains from one sample, sequenced in a study of blood T cell repertoires in COVID-19. Here immunoSEQ multiplex PCR was the method, and the copy in TCRdb shows in-frame clones only, minus some. The sample consists of hundreds of thousands of clones, roughly 80% of them appearing once. The sequencing input was PBMCs or T cells enriched from blood (not recorded which). The receptor set was obtained from a man aged 35 to 55 who had been exposed to COVID-19.

V usage is TRBV19 and J usage is TRBJ2-1; D unclear. Deletions cut 4 bases from V and 5 bases from J, with 9 bases between. The CDR3 contains 13 residues. Per germline, CDR1 LNHDA and CDR2 SQIVND (reference sequence). The CDR3 sequence: CASSRRQDNEQFF. CDR3 bases: TGTGCCAGTAGTAGGCGCCAGGACAATGAGCAGTTCTTC.

The rearrangement links TRBV7-9 to TRBJ2-2; no clear D. This CDR3 region has 15 residues. Germline lookup yields CDR1 SEHNR and CDR2 FQNEAQ (reference sequence). V dropped 5 bases and J dropped 7 bases, with 17 bases sitting between them. The CDR3, as DNA: TGTGCCAGCAGCCTAACCAGAGGCGTTGACGGGGAGCTGTTTTTT. Translation: CASSLTRGVDGELFF.

This clone was counted many times. The chain has TRBV4-1 and TRBJ2-7; 13 bases fit TRBD2. CDR3 length: 15 residues. The trim removed 4 bases at V and 2 bases at J, leaving 2 bases unmatched. The germline V gene encodes CDR1 MGHRA and CDR2 YSYEKL. The CDR3 here is CASSLLAGGTYEQYF. The CDR3 region has the DNA TGCGCCAGCAGCCTACTAGCGGGAGGGACCTACGAGCAGTACTTC.

The chain recombines TRBV18 with TRBJ1-1; a weak D match, TRBD1 (5 bases). This CDR3 has 15 residues. V was trimmed by 4 bases and J by 4 bases, leaving 16 bases between them. Germline V gives CDR1 KGHSH, CDR2 LQKENI. CDR3 sequence: CASSLPRTSSTEAFF. In DNA form, the CDR3 reads TGTGCCAGCTCACTACCGCGGACATCGAGCACTGAAGCTTTCTTT.

V and J are TRBV10-3 and TRBJ2-5, with TRBD2 matching over 8 bases. The CDR3 consists of 14 residues. The ends lost 8 bases at V and 5 bases at J; junction bases unmatched: 10. Germline-derived CDR1 and CDR2 are ENHRY and SYGVKD. CDR3 sequence: CAIGSRKREETQYF. CDR3 in DNA: TGTGCCATCGGATCTAGAAAGCGGGAGGAGACCCAGTACTTC.

Notes on this clone: The DNA is omitted, as the CDR3 cannot be located on it reliably, and the CDR3 follows TCRdb's listing. This chain joins TRBV5-4 and TRBJ1-1. Germline V gene lookup returns CDR1 SGHNT and CDR2 YYREEE (reference sequence). Termini included, the CDR3 measures 16 amino acids. CDR3: CASSREAGLVGVGTFF.

V gene TRBV10-3 combines with J gene TRBJ2-7; perhaps TRBD1 as D (5 bases). Trimming took 3 bases from V and 4 from J, leaving 16 bases between them. Germline CDR1 is ENHRY and CDR2 is SYGVKD. The CDR3 totals 15 residues. The CDR3 nucleotides read TGTGCCATCAGTGATTCTGGCCAGGGTCCGTACGAGCAGTACTTC. This encodes CAISDSGQGPYEQYF.

This clone turned up a few times. The rearrangement links TRBV4-1 to TRBJ1-4; tentatively, D is TRBD1 (5 bases). The germline V gene encodes CDR1 MGHRA and CDR2 YSYEKL. Trimming left V 4 bases short and J 6 bases short, with 9 bases between. The CDR3 has 13 residues. In DNA form, the CDR3 reads TGCGCCAGCAGCCTCAGGGAGGATGAAAAACTGTTTTTT. This translates into CASSLREDEKLFF.

The chain joins TRBV11-2 to TRBJ2-5, with a possible D match to TRBD2 (5 bases). The V and J ends lost 5 bases and 2 bases respectively, with 12 bases between them. Germline lookup yields CDR1 SGHAT and CDR2 FQNNGV. The CDR3 is made up of 14 amino acids. DNA for the CDR3: TGTGCCAGCAGCCCTAGGACTCCACAAGAGACCCAGTACTTC. Protein product: CASSPRTPQETQYF.

The genes are TRBV21-1 and TRBJ2-1; the table's D call, TRBD2, was not checked against the DNA. TRBV21-1 is designated a pseudogene. This CDR3 is 14 amino acids long. The CDR3 sequence: CASLAGVTGNEQFF. CDR3 nucleotides: TGTGCCAGCTTAGCGGGAGTGACGGGGAATGAGCAGTTCTTC.

The chain combines TRBV18 with TRBJ2-3; D is undetermined. Germline CDR1 is KGHSH and CDR2 is LQKENI. V lost 3 bases, J lost 2 bases, and 15 bases lay in between. The CDR3 loop spans 16 amino acids. This chain's CDR3 is CASSPPGGATTDTQYF. In DNA form, the CDR3 reads TGTGCCAGCTCACCCCCCGGCGGAGCCACCACAGATACGCAGTATTTT.

The chain employs TRBV18 and TRBJ2-3; 7 bases align to TRBD2. J lost 2 bases, V lost 3 bases, and 8 bases had no gene match. Germline V gives CDR1 KGHSH, CDR2 LQKENI. The CDR3 has 16 residues. The CDR3 loop is CASSPRTSDNTDTQYF. DNA of the CDR3: TGTGCCAGCTCACCGCGAACTAGCGACAACACAGATACGCAGTATTTT.

The V call is TRBV2, the J call TRBJ1-1, with TRBD1 matching over 8 bases. The ends lost 6 bases at V and 10 bases at J; junction bases unmatched: 13. This CDR3 is 14 amino acids long. CDR1 is SNHLY, CDR2 FYNNEI, per germline. CDR3 amino acids: CASRATGAGFGAFF. The CDR3 DNA sequence: TGTGCCAGCAGGGCGACAGGGGCCGGCTTTGGAGCTTTCTTT.

The chain uses TRBV30 and TRBJ1-2; no reliable D call. This CDR3 contains 14 residues. V was cut by 0 bases and J by 8 bases, with 16 bases left in between. Germline-derived CDR1 and CDR2 are GTSNPN and SVGIG (reference sequence). The CDR3 nucleotides read TGTGCCTGGAGTGTACTACGTCGGAGAGGCGGCTACACCTTC. Its translation is CAWSVLRRRGGYTF. Full variable domain (missing parts from reference TRBV30 and TRBJ1-2): SQTIHQWPATLVQPVGSPLSLECTVEGTSNPNLYWYRQAAGRGLQLLFYSVGIGQISSEVPQNLSASRPQDRQFILSSKKLLLSDSGFYLCAWSVLRRRGGYTFGSGTRLTVV.

This clone was seen a single time. This chain links TRBV6-5 with TRBJ2-5; maybe TRBD1 (5 bases). The CDR3 consists of 12 residues. Trimming shortened V by 5 bases and J by 10 bases, and 14 bases separated the two germline ends. Per the germline V gene, CDR1 is MNHEY and CDR2 is SVGAGI. The chain's CDR3 is CASSRAGKDQYF. DNA for the CDR3: TGTGCCAGCAGTAGAGCAGGGAAGGACCAGTACTTC.

The V gene is TRBV5-1, the J gene TRBJ2-3; D might be TRBD2 (6 bases). The germline CDR1 and CDR2 sequences are SGHRS and YFSETQ. The CDR3 consists of 20 residues. V shed 3 bases and J shed 7 bases, with 33 bases lying between them. Written as DNA, the CDR3 is TGCGCCAGCAGCTCAGGCAGTTTACTAGCAGGCCCTACCCCGTCTAATACGCAGTATTTT. Residues: CASSSGSLLAGPTPSNTQYF.

The sample holds a few counts of this clone. The chain couples TRBV6-5 to TRBJ1-3, with no clear D. The V end lost 7 bases, the J end lost 0 bases, and 13 bases lay between the germline ends. The germline gives CDR1 MNHEY, CDR2 SVGAGI. The CDR3 is made up of 15 amino acids. CDR3 loop: CASIPPANSGNTIYF. CDR3 coding DNA: TGTGCCAGCATCCCCCCCGCGAACTCTGGAAACACCATATATTTT.

The CDR3 DNA is TGTGCCAGCAGCCAAACCCCGGGACATGACATCTATGGCTACACCTTC. Its translation: CASSQTPGHDIYGYTF. The genes are TRBV11-2 and TRBJ1-2; D is possibly TRBD1 (6 bases). Germline lookup yields CDR1 SGHAT and CDR2 FQNNGV. The CDR3 consists of 16 residues. Trimming removed 5 bases at V and 4 bases at J, with 20 bases between.

Only one count was recorded for this clone. V gene TRBV7-9 combines with J gene TRBJ1-6, with D possibly TRBD1 on 5 matching bases. The V end was cut by 1 base, the J end by 10 bases, with 14 bases between. The CDR3 loop spans 15 amino acids. Germline V gene sequence: CDR1 SEHNR, CDR2 FQNEAQ (reference sequence). This CDR3 reads CASSLGVGVDSPLHF. The CDR3 DNA follows: TGTGCCAGCAGCTTAGGAGTAGGGGTCGACTCACCCCTCCACTTT.

The gene calls are TRBV7-8 and TRBJ2-5; 9 bases match TRBD2. Trimming cost V 8 bases and J 5 bases; bases outside gene matches: 6. Germline V CDR1 and CDR2: SGHVS, FQNEAQ. The length of the CDR3 is 13 residues. CDR3 in DNA: TGTGCCAGCGAACCGGCGGGGGGGGAGACCCAGTACTTC. It codes for CASEPAGGETQYF.

The rearrangement joins TRBV10-3 to TRBJ2-1, with 7 bases identical to TRBD1. Trimming at V came to 10 bases and at J to 6 bases, leaving 9 bases not matched to a gene. CDR3 size: 13 residues. The V gene's germline CDR1 is ENHRY and CDR2 SYGVKD. CDR3: CATYAQGVNEQFF. The CDR3 DNA follows: TGTGCCACCTATGCGCAGGGGGTCAATGAGCAGTTCTTC.